This T cell receptor beta chain was identified during a study of blood T cell repertoires in COVID-19. Study-wide context: Samples came from the United States, Italy and Spain, spanning acute and convalescent COVID-19. The cDNA or gDNA used as material had been derived from T cells, B-cell-depleted T cells, or PBMCs.

In germline, CDR1 is ENHRY, CDR2 SYGVKD. Trimming at V came to 7 bases and at J to 0 bases, leaving 9 bases not matched to a gene. The CDR3 is 15 residues long. Per the authors' pipeline: It was from reference gene primer amplification that nucleated cell counts were estimated. Data came from immunoSEQ multiplex PCR; TCRdb stores just in-frame clones and leaves some out. The V and J calls and the clone size are those of that table, but D and trimming were determined from the DNA. The table records about 220,000 clones, approximately 81% of them present only once. The TCR comes from a woman aged 55-70 years who had recovered from COVID-19. Source material: peripheral blood. This chain links TRBV10-3 with TRBJ2-7; 7 nucleotides align to TRBD2. For the CDR3, the DNA is TGTGCCATCACCACCGGGACTACCACCTCCTACGAGCAGTACTTC. Its protein is CAITTGTTTSYEQYF.